This entry describes one T cell receptor (beta chain). This entry is derived from a study of shared clonotypes between healthy human individuals. Unsorted PBMC replicate PCRs drew on around 300 ng DNA, representing some 32,000 T cell genomes. Method: immunoSEQ multiplex PCR; TCRdb's copy keeps in-frame clones and lacks some. The sample has approximately 500,000 clones; 81% are singletons. The CDR3 is made up of 16 amino acids. Trimming removed 0 bases from V and 2 bases from J; junction bases left unmatched: 2. Germline V gives CDR1 SGHNT, CDR2 YYREEE (reference sequence). Only Caucasian adults living in Nashville, Tennessee served as donors. Each unsorted sample relied on roughly 90 million PBMCs as its source of genomic DNA.

V and J are TRBV5-4 and TRBJ2-2; TRBD2 aligns across 9 bases. This clonotype was sampled from a woman between 40 and 55 years old in good health. Some clones in this sample may be carry-over from other donors' samples. What was sequenced was PBMCs. The CDR3 reads CASSLGLAENTGELFF. CDR3 coding DNA: TGTGCCAGCAGCTTGGGACTAGCGGAAAACACCGGGGAGCTGTTTTTT.